This T cell receptor (beta chain) appears in the sequencing data of a study of shared clonotypes between healthy human individuals (dated by TCRdb to between 2020 and 2021). General notes on the study: The cohort included a few men and a couple of women between 18 and 49 years of age. For each donor, CD4 naive and CD4 memory were each given three plates, CD8 naive was given two plates, and CD8 memory was given one plate. To estimate repertoire size and how much clonotype sharing occurs between individuals, the study deeply sequenced the blood TCR repertoires of about five healthy adults. To increase sequencing depth and limit assay-specific biases, different laboratories used diverse techniques to prepare libraries and sequence TCR repertoires. Leukapheresis yielded between about 0.94 and 10 billion PBMCs per donor. Study-wide findings and limitations: Only blood was sampled, and tissue TCR repertoires likely differ from those in blood. When a handful of donors were compared, the shared fraction of clonotypes was around 5% for naive CD4, less than 4% for naive CD8, 2.3% for memory CD4, and about 0.36% for memory CD8. Higher generation probabilities were observed for clonotypes shared by all four sorted-subset donors than for non-shared clonotypes. The small number of donors limited the genetic and exposure-history diversity represented. Pairwise subsampling indicated that sequencing depth was expected to affect the degree of clonotype sharing among donors. Estimated clonotype richness was generally larger for naive than for memory subsets. Rarefaction of sorted-subset datasets indicated incomplete sequencing despite the large sequencing depth.

Healthy HIV-negative adults with no recently reported acute infections or vaccinations were included as donors. All donors were Caucasian adults living in Nashville, Tennessee, USA. Magnetic negative selection was used to enrich CD4+ T cells, after which naive cells were positively selected on CD45RA and the negative fraction became the memory subset. After blood collection by leukapheresis, PBMCs were isolated using Ficoll-Histopaque density gradient centrifugation and then cryopreserved in the vapor phase of liquid nitrogen. Analytical flow cytometry was used to check the purity and quantity of every magnetically sorted T cell population. Genomic DNA was isolated from each sorted fraction and quantified by UV absorbance on a Nanodrop 2000c. Points on this clone: Its antigen is currently not known. There are no base qualities to consult, and no much larger clone falls within one base.

At the junction V is shortened by 3 bases and J by 11 bases, with 15 bases in between. The germline V gene encodes CDR1 KGHSH and CDR2 LQKENI. From cysteine to phenylalanine, the CDR3 is 13 amino acids long. The entry retains the CDR3 DNA only, 39 bases that are in frame from base 1. TCR CDR3 regions were amplified from genomic DNA by multiplex PCR using the deep immunoSEQ assay. Extracted genomic DNA from each cell subset was distributed evenly across all wells of several immunoSEQ 96-well plates, and each plate was treated as a replicate. For sorted subsets, 200 to 250 ng genomic DNA, equal to tens of thousands of T cell genomes, was loaded into each replicate PCR. The purified libraries were quantified using a Qubit 3.0 fluorometer, sized with a Bioanalyzer 2100, and then quantified again using the KAPA Library Quantification kit. A separate single-read 150-cycle Illumina NextSeq 550 flow cell was used to sequence each immunoSEQ 96-well plate. From the authors' description of their analysis: Because the immunoSEQ output included only junctional sequences and no quality scores, the filtering could not be the same as the filtering used for full-length reads. Sequences were annotated with PyIR, a Python wrapper for IgBLAST v1.9, using IMGT germline references to assign V/J genes and CDR3. Reads were filtered out if the reads had weak V/J assignments (E-value above 1e-6), no CDR3, stop codons, out-of-frame junctions, or ambiguous translated residues. V3J clonotypes were defined as sequences sharing an identical inferred V gene, J gene, and CDR3 amino acid sequence. Percentage overlap between repertoires was calculated by dividing the number of shared unique clonotypes by the size of the smaller repertoire. Richness of each repertoire was evaluated using RTK rarefaction, the Chao1 estimator, and Recon v2.1 estimates of unobserved clonotypes. Generation probabilities for all TCRbeta clonotypes obtained by the gDNA method from a handful of donors were computed using OLGA. In TCRdb, the immuneACCESS table is reduced to in-frame sequences with V and J assigned. These tables do not hold every clone; where another copy was compared, an unresolved V gene accounts for under half, and the others remain unexplained. That table furnishes V, J and clone size, whereas the DNA furnished D and trimming. A total of some 1,600,000 clones appear in this sample, around 98% of them only once. Jointly, the top ten make up roughly 0.45% of the sample.

The TCR was taken from a man aged 25 to 45 in good health. The sequencing input was naive CD4+ T cells sorted from blood. The sample's cell subset or site label is to be understood as: CD45RA+ positively selected. The chain was built from TRBV18 and TRBJ2-3; the D gene is perhaps TRBD1 or TRBD2, as each covers 7 bases. The CDR3 protein sequence reads: CASSPLERDRQYF. The base sequence is TGTGCCAGCTCACCTCTAGAGCGGGACAGGCAGTATTTT.